What follows are 28 T cell receptor beta chains derived from one specimen sequenced in a study of response to subunit inactivated influenza vaccine. A single record per CDR3 protein comes from TCRdb applying MiXCR to the RT-PCR reads. The table lists 550,000 to 800,000 distinct CDR3 sequences, around 14% of them singletons. Sequences were derived from PBMCs from blood, sampled approximately 13 days after vaccination. These receptors were taken from a man in his forties or fifties who received an inactivated influenza vaccine.

In its sample, this clonotype was seen a few times. The chain recombines TRBV28 with TRBJ2-7, with D unresolved. Trimming cost V 3 bases and J 2 bases, with 11 bases left between them. The CDR3 is 14 residues long. Germline-derived CDR1 and CDR2 are MDHEN and SYDVKM. CDR3 sequence reads: CASSFGIKAYEQYF. The CDR3 DNA reads TGTGCCAGCAGTTTTGGGATAAAGGCCTACGAGCAGTACTTC.

The chain uses TRBV27 and TRBJ2-1, with 9 bases identical to TRBD2. J lost 6 bases, V lost 6 bases, and 15 bases had no gene match. The germline gives CDR1 MNHEY, CDR2 SMNVEV (reference sequence). The CDR3 runs 17 residues. The CDR3 protein is CASRRTRLAELGNEQFF. DNA of the CDR3: TGTGCCAGCAGACGAACCAGACTAGCGGAACTGGGCAATGAGCAGTTCTTC.

This clonotype appeared a few times. The chain is built from TRBV7-9 and TRBJ2-1; 7 bases are shared with TRBD2. Trimming took 8 bases from V and 7 from J; bases not matched to a gene: 5. CDR3 length equals 12 residues. Germline V gene lookup returns CDR1 SEHNR and CDR2 FQNEAQ (reference sequence). CDR3 nucleotide sequence: TGTGCCAGCCGAAAAGCGGGAAATGAGCAGTTCTTC. Translation: CASRKAGNEQFF.

The CDR3 DNA follows: TGTGCCAGCACGTACGGGGGACCGAGTACCGGGGAGCTGTTTTTT. This encodes CASTYGGPSTGELFF. The chain employs TRBV28 and TRBJ2-2; D possibly corresponds to TRBD2 (6 bases). CDR3 length: 15 residues. Trimming took off 7 bases at V and 5 bases at J, with 17 bases between the two ends. Germline lookup yields CDR1 MDHEN and CDR2 SYDVKM.

The genes are TRBV4-3 and TRBJ2-7, with 10 bases matching TRBD2. CDR1 LGHNA and CDR2 YSLEER come from the germline V gene. Losses at the gene ends were 2 bases for V and 4 bases for J; bases not matched to a gene: 5. The CDR3 has 15 amino acids. The DNA for the CDR3 is TGCGCCAGCAGCCAAAACCCTAGCGGGGGTTACGAGCAGTACTTC. As protein: CASSQNPSGGYEQYF.

The rearrangement links TRBV6-2 or TRBV6-3 to TRBJ1-1; D is uncertain. The CDR3 loop spans 13 amino acids. Trimming took 6 bases from V and 3 from J, leaving 11 bases between them. CDR1 is MNHEY, CDR2 SVGEGT, per germline. The CDR3 is CASRPGRDTEAFF. CDR3 bases: TGTGCCAGCAGACCGGGTAGGGACACTGAAGCTTTCTTT.

V is TRBV18 and J is TRBJ1-4; the D gene is possibly TRBD1 (6 bases). The CDR3 is made up of 13 amino acids. Germline lookup yields CDR1 KGHSH and CDR2 LQKENI. Trimming took 8 bases from V and 7 from J, leaving 14 bases between them. The CDR3 loop reads CASQRGRGEKLFF. In DNA form, the CDR3 reads TGTGCCAGCCAGAGGGGGAGAGGTGAAAAACTGTTTTTT.

This clonotype was counted at least ten times. The genes are TRBV28 and TRBJ2-3; D remains ambiguous. The CDR3 is made up of 12 amino acids. Germline CDR1 reads MDHEN; CDR2 reads SYDVKM. V gave up 1 base and J gave up 6 bases, with 5 bases separating them. CDR3 in DNA: TGTGCCAGCAGTTTATCAATTGATACGCAGTATTTT. Amino acids: CASSLSIDTQYF.

The sample holds a few counts of this clonotype. This chain uses TRBV20-1 with TRBJ2-7; the D gene is possibly TRBD1 (6 bases). V lost 5 bases and J lost 4, with 21 bases in between. The CDR3 spans 15 residues. Germline V gene lookup returns CDR1 DFQATT and CDR2 SNEGSKA (reference sequence). The CDR3 spells CSASSTGTGGYEQYF. CDR3 nucleotide sequence: TGCAGTGCTTCATCCACAGGGACGGGTGGGTACGAGCAGTACTTC.

The rearrangement links TRBV10-2 to TRBJ2-1, with TRBD2 identical over 11 bases. The length of the CDR3 is 16 residues. From germline, CDR1 is WSHSY and CDR2 SAAADI. The V gene end was trimmed by 6 bases and the J gene end by 4 bases; junction bases not matched to a gene: 8. Here the CDR3 DNA reads TGCGCCAGCAGAGATCTAGCGGGGGGCCCTTACAATGAGCAGTTCTTC. It is translated as CASRDLAGGPYNEQFF.

The genes are TRBV7-9 and TRBJ2-5; 7 bases agree with TRBD2. CDR1 and CDR2 from the germline V gene are SEHNR and FQNEAQ (reference sequence). Trimming removed 6 bases from V and 5 bases from J; junction bases left unmatched: 12. The CDR3 spans 15 residues. The chain's CDR3 is CASSTGGVIGETQYF. The CDR3 bases are TGTGCCAGCAGTACGGGGGGAGTGATTGGGGAGACCCAGTACTTC.

The rearrangement links TRBV7-2 to TRBJ2-3; TRBD2 matches at 12 bases. Germline CDR1 and CDR2: SGHTA and FQGNSA. The V and J ends lost 5 bases and 3 bases, in that order; junction bases with no gene match: 9. The CDR3 extends over 17 amino acids. CDR3 nucleotide sequence: TGTGCCAGCAGCCTCTGGACTAGCGGGATTGGGACAGATACGCAGTATTTT. Protein sequence: CASSLWTSGIGTDTQYF. Looking up the rest from reference TRBV7-2 and TRBJ2-3 gives the full variable domain: GAGVSQSPSNKVTEKGKDVELRCDPISGHTALYWYRQSLGQGLEFLIYFQGNSAPDKSGLPSDRFSAERTGGSVSTLTIQRTQQEDSAVYLCASSLWTSGIGTDTQYFGPGTRLTVL.

This clonotype showed up just a few times. This sequence joins TRBV6-5 and TRBJ2-7; weak D call: TRBD2 (5 bases). V was cut by 2 bases and J by 3 bases, with 11 bases left in between. CDR3 length equals 14 residues. Germline values: CDR1 MNHEY, CDR2 SVGAGI. The CDR3 bases are TGTGCCAGCAGTTACATTGGCCGGGGCTACGAGCAGTACTTC. This codes for CASSYIGRGYEQYF.

This clonotype was seen ten or more times. The chain employs TRBV29-1 and TRBJ1-1, with D unresolved. The V gene lost 1 base and the J gene lost 9 bases, with 6 bases spanning the gap. In germline, CDR1 is SQVTM, CDR2 ANQGSEA. This CDR3 region has 10 residues. This CDR3 reads CSVEGIQAFF. The CDR3 nucleotides are TGCAGCGTTGAAGGTATCCAAGCTTTCTTT.

Worth noting for this clonotype: A single base separates this from a much larger clone, so it may be a read error. The chain joins TRBV20-1 to TRBJ2-4; TRBD1 aligns across 7 bases. This CDR3 contains 14 residues. From germline, CDR1 is DFQATT and CDR2 SNEGSKA (reference sequence). The CDR3 coding sequence is TGCAGTGCTACAAACAGGGGAGCCAAAAACATTCACTACTTC. Its protein product is CSATNRGAKNIHYF.

This chain uses TRBV28 with TRBJ1-2; possibly TRBD1 for D (6 bases). This CDR3 is 13 amino acids long. The germline V gene has CDR1 MDHEN and CDR2 SYDVKM. V dropped 6 bases and J dropped 7 bases, with 15 bases sitting between them. The CDR3 nucleotides read TGTGCCAGCAGCGACCTCAGGGGAGTTGGCTACACCTTC. This translates into CASSDLRGVGYTF.

The chain joins TRBV15 to TRBJ2-1, with 10 positions matching TRBD1. There are 15 residues in the CDR3. V lost 4 bases and J lost 2; bases outside the gene matches: 2. Germline CDR1 LNHNV, CDR2 YYDKDF (reference sequence). The CDR3 loop is CATSKGQGAYNEQFF. DNA for the CDR3: TGTGCCACCAGCAAAGGACAGGGGGCCTACAATGAGCAGTTCTTC.

The sample holds a few counts of this clonotype. The chain couples TRBV5-1 to TRBJ1-1, with a weak D call TRBD1 (6 bases). CDR3 size: 13 residues. Germline assignment: CDR1 SGHRS and CDR2 YFSETQ. Trimming left V 2 bases short and J 7 bases short, with 12 bases between. The CDR3 here is CASSFQGKSEAFF. In nucleotides, the CDR3 is TGCGCCAGCAGCTTTCAGGGGAAGAGTGAAGCTTTCTTT.

This clonotype has more than one count but fewer than ten. The chain combines TRBV6-1 with TRBJ2-1; D is unresolved. V was pared by 5 bases and J by 7 bases, with 12 bases between. Germline V lookup: CDR1 MNHNS, CDR2 SASEGT. This CDR3 spans 13 amino acids. CDR3 residues: CASSPPPSNEQFF. CDR3 in DNA: TGTGCCAGCAGTCCGCCCCCTTCTAATGAGCAGTTCTTC.

The V and J genes are TRBV7-8 and TRBJ2-1, with D unresolved. The CDR3 has 15 amino acids. V was pared by 5 bases and J by 4 bases, with 15 bases between. Germline V gene data show CDR1 as SGHVS and CDR2 as FQNEAQ. For the CDR3, the DNA is TGTGCCAGCAGCCCCCCCCCTCCCTCTTACAATGAGCAGTTCTTC. Its translation: CASSPPPPSYNEQFF.

This clonotype showed up just a few times. The chain joins TRBV5-5 to TRBJ1-4; tentatively, D is TRBD1 (5 bases). V was clipped by 3 bases and J by 5 bases, with 11 bases between them. This CDR3 spans 14 amino acids. Germline-derived CDR1 and CDR2 are SGHKS and YYEKEE (reference sequence). The CDR3 region has the DNA TGTGCCAGCAGCTCGCGACAGAGGAATGAAAAACTGTTTTTT. Its protein is CASSSRQRNEKLFF.

This clonotype showed up many times. The chain has TRBV3-1 and TRBJ2-1; TRBD1 matches at 9 bases. The CDR3 is made up of 17 amino acids. CDR1 and CDR2 (germline): LGHDT, YNNKEL (reference sequence). Trimming removed 2 bases from V and 2 bases from J; junction bases left unmatched: 7. As DNA, the CDR3 is TGTGCCAGCAGCCAACCTGGACAGGGGACAGCCTACAATGAGCAGTTCTTC. Translation gives CASSQPGQGTAYNEQFF.

This clonotype was seen more than once but under ten times. The rearrangement links TRBV6-2 or TRBV6-3 to TRBJ2-1; tentatively, D is TRBD1 or TRBD2 (5 bases each). Germline lookup yields CDR1 MNHEY and CDR2 SVGEGT. Trimming shortened V by 0 bases and J by 1 base, and 7 bases separated the two germline ends. The CDR3 is 15 residues long. DNA of the CDR3: TGTGCCAGCAGTTACTCGAGGGGATCCTACAATGAGCAGTTCTTC. Its protein is CASSYSRGSYNEQFF.

The J gene is TRBJ2-7, the V gene TRBV12-3 or TRBV12-4; D remains unclear. V lost 3 bases, J lost 2 bases, and 14 bases lay in between. The CDR3 extends over 15 amino acids. In nucleotides, the CDR3 is TGTGCCAGCAGTTTCACCTATAGTCCTACCTACGAGCAGTACTTC. Its translation: CASSFTYSPTYEQYF.

V gene TRBV13 combines with J gene TRBJ2-2, with D possibly being TRBD1 (5 bases). The CDR3 sequence is 15 residues long. Per the germline V gene, CDR1 is PRHDT and CDR2 is FYEKMQ (reference sequence). Trimming shortened V by 6 bases and J by 7 bases, and 18 bases separated the two germline ends. DNA for the CDR3: TGTGCCAGCAGTCGAAAAAGGGCAGGGCACGGGGAGCTGTTTTTT. This codes for CASSRKRAGHGELFF.

The chain is built from TRBV2 and TRBJ2-7; D might be TRBD1 (6 bases). Germline V gene sequence: CDR1 SNHLY, CDR2 FYNNEI. CDR3 length equals 19 residues. V dropped 4 bases and J dropped 4 bases, with 29 bases sitting between them. For the CDR3, the DNA is TGTGCCAGCAGTGGTTTGGTTTTCCCCCGGTTGAAGGGGGATTACGAGCAGTACTTC. Residues: CASSGLVFPRLKGDYEQYF.

There are a few counts of this clonotype. This rearrangement joins TRBV4-2 to TRBJ2-3, with TRBD2 identical over 11 bases. CDR1 is LGHNA and CDR2 is YNFKEQ in the germline V gene. This CDR3 region has 18 residues. Trimming at V came to 1 base and at J to 4 bases, leaving 10 bases not matched to a gene. The CDR3 DNA sequence: TGTGCCAGCAGCCAAGGGAGCCTAGCGGGAGGCCGCGCAGATACGCAGTATTTT. Translated: CASSQGSLAGGRADTQYF.

This clonotype occurred a few times. This chain uses TRBV4-3 with TRBJ1-1; D unclear. Germline CDR1 LGHNA, CDR2 YSLEER. With 3 bases removed from V and 1 base from J, the gap between germline ends came to 9 bases. This CDR3 has 14 amino acids. The CDR3 loop is CASSQNGQNTEAFF. CDR3 nucleotide sequence: TGCGCCAGCAGCCAGAATGGGCAGAACACTGAAGCTTTCTTT.